Shown below are 21 T cell receptor beta chains from a single sample sequenced in a study of blood T cells in healthy people across ages. A second about 6 to 12 cycle PCR used barcoded and J-beta primers. Each CDR3 protein gets one entry after TCRdb re-called the 5' RACE reads with MiXCR. The sample lists 1.4 million or so distinct CDR3 sequences; roughly two fifths were seen once. What was sequenced was blood. These receptors were obtained from a woman aged 18-30 years in good health.

The rearrangement links TRBV4-3 to TRBJ2-5, with D possibly TRBD1 on 6 matching bases. V was clipped by 4 bases and J by 11 bases, with 17 bases between them. The CDR3 has 13 amino acids. Germline assignment: CDR1 LGHNA and CDR2 YSLEER. The CDR3: CASSRKGVPAQYF. CDR3 DNA: TGCGCCAGCAGCCGAAAGGGGGTTCCGGCACAGTACTTC.

The rearrangement joins TRBV13 to TRBJ2-3; unclear D gene. V lost 1 base and J lost 0, with 11 bases in between. Germline CDR1 PRHDT, CDR2 FYEKMQ (reference sequence). The CDR3 has 16 residues. The CDR3 DNA sequence: TGTGCCAGCAGCTTAGAAAAGCAGACTAGCACAGATACGCAGTATTTT. This encodes CASSLEKQTSTDTQYF.

The chain couples TRBV28 to TRBJ1-2; no clear D. The CDR3 spans 14 residues. V lost 5 bases and J 5 bases, leaving 15 bases between the germline ends. CDR1 is MDHEN and CDR2 is SYDVKM in the germline V gene. CDR3 sequence (DNA): TGTGCCAGCAGTGCGACCGCCTCGACTTATGGCTACACCTTC. This codes for CASSATASTYGYTF.

This sequence joins TRBV18 and TRBJ2-1, with D perhaps assigned TRBD1 or TRBD2 (5 bases each). The CDR3 runs to 13 residues. Trimming took 5 bases from V and 7 from J, leaving 12 bases between them. Germline V CDR1 and CDR2: KGHSH, LQKENI. The CDR3 spells CASSYEGKNEQFF. For the CDR3, the DNA is TGTGCCAGCTCATACGAGGGGAAAAATGAGCAGTTCTTC.

The rearrangement uses TRBV6-2 or TRBV6-3 and TRBJ1-1; 7 positions agree with TRBD1. Germline-derived CDR1 and CDR2 are MNHEY and SVGEGT. V dropped 6 bases and J dropped 0; count of bases not matched to a gene: 10. This CDR3 is built from 16 residues. Here the CDR3 reads CASRSTGAAMNTEAFF. CDR3 coding DNA: TGTGCCAGCAGATCCACAGGGGCGGCGATGAACACTGAAGCTTTCTTT.

The gene calls are TRBV27 and TRBJ2-1; maybe TRBD2 (6 bases). The CDR3 loop spans 12 amino acids. V lost 10 bases and J 9 bases, leaving 16 bases between the germline ends. Germline V gene data show CDR1 as MNHEY and CDR2 as SMNVEV (reference sequence). The CDR3 bases are TGTGCCATCGCGAGGGGAGGTGGTGAGCAGTTCTTC. As protein: CAIARGGGEQFF.

This chain connects TRBV15 to TRBJ2-3; D is undetermined. The CDR3 spans 18 residues. Germline V lookup: CDR1 LNHNV, CDR2 YYDKDF (reference sequence). The V end lost 1 base, the J end lost 5 bases, and 22 bases lay between the germline ends. The CDR3 spells CATSRALWVFRGRDTQYF. The DNA for the CDR3 is TGTGCCACCAGCAGAGCCCTCTGGGTGTTCCGTGGTAGAGATACGCAGTATTTT. The full variable domain, completed using reference TRBV15 and TRBJ2-3, is DAMVIQNPRYQVTQFGKPVTLSCSQTLNHNVMYWYQQKSSQAPKLLFHYYDKDFNNEADTPDNFQSRRPNTSFCFLDIRSPGLGDTAMYLCATSRALWVFRGRDTQYFGPGTRLTVL.

The table lists this clonotype with many counts. The J gene is TRBJ1-1, the V gene TRBV7-2, with 7 bases aligning to TRBD1. CDR1 and CDR2 from the germline V gene are SGHTA and FQGNSA. Unmatched junction bases numbered 16, after V lost 5 bases and J lost 4 bases. The CDR3 is 17 residues long. DNA of the CDR3: TGTGCCAGCAGCCCTTCAGGGGGTCTTACGGTTTCCACTGAAGCTTTCTTT. It yields the protein CASSPSGGLTVSTEAFF. Supplemented by reference TRBV7-2 and TRBJ1-1, the full variable domain reads GAGVSQSPSNKVTEKGKDVELRCDPISGHTALYWYRQSLGQGLEFLIYFQGNSAPDKSGLPSDRFSAERTGGSVSTLTIQRTQQEDSAVYLCASSPSGGLTVSTEAFFGQGTRLTVV.

The rearrangement joins TRBV12-3 or TRBV12-4 to TRBJ2-6; D is ambiguous. V was clipped by 3 bases and J by 3 bases, with 9 bases between them. This CDR3 region has 15 residues. This CDR3 reads CASSFEEGGANVLTF. Here the CDR3 DNA reads TGTGCCAGCAGTTTCGAGGAAGGTGGGGCCAACGTCCTGACTTTC.

The chain carries TRBV20-1 and TRBJ2-3; D not resolved. The length of the CDR3 is 11 residues. Germline V lookup: CDR1 DFQATT, CDR2 SNEGSKA (reference sequence). V lost 7 bases, J lost 5 bases, and 10 bases lay in between. CDR3 in amino acids: CSELRQDTQYF. CDR3 coding DNA: TGCAGTGAGCTGCGGCAAGATACGCAGTATTTT.

The J gene is TRBJ2-3, the V gene TRBV27; TRBD2 matches 9 bases. The CDR3 totals 13 residues. Germline lookup yields CDR1 MNHEY and CDR2 SMNVEV (reference sequence). V gave up 8 bases and J gave up 6 bases; unmatched junction bases: 6. This CDR3 is CASLGTSPDTQYF. As DNA, the CDR3 is TGTGCCAGCCTCGGGACTAGCCCCGATACGCAGTATTTT.

The chain couples TRBV6-1 to TRBJ2-1, with D unclear. Germline loops: CDR1 MNHNS, CDR2 SASEGT. V was clipped by 6 bases and J by 1 base, with 16 bases between them. The CDR3 has 16 amino acids. CDR3 DNA: TGTGCCAGCAGCGCCGGGCCCCTAGGGTCCTACAATGAGCAGTTCTTC. It codes for CASSAGPLGSYNEQFF.

J is TRBJ2-7 and V is TRBV6-1; D is unresolved. Germline loops: CDR1 MNHNS, CDR2 SASEGT. Trimming cost V 2 bases and J 6 bases, with 5 bases left between them. CDR3 length: 11 amino acids. CDR3 region: CASSEPGEQYF. CDR3 nucleotides: TGTGCCAGCAGTGAACCTGGCGAGCAGTACTTC.

In its sample, this clonotype was seen a few times. The chain links TRBV20-1 to TRBJ2-7; D is uncertain. There are 13 residues in the CDR3. The germline CDR1 and CDR2 sequences are DFQATT and SNEGSKA (reference sequence). Trimming cost V 6 bases and J 0 bases, with 12 bases left between them. The CDR3 DNA is TGCAGTGCGACGGACCCGAGCTCCTACGAGCAGTACTTC. It translates to CSATDPSSYEQYF.

This clonotype was observed a few times. The chain has TRBV7-2 and TRBJ2-3; D ambiguous. The CDR3 runs to 15 residues. Germline V gene data show CDR1 as SGHTA and CDR2 as FQGNSA. The germline V and J ends were trimmed by 2 bases and 0 bases, with 9 bases remaining between them. The CDR3 nucleotides read TGTGCCAGCAGCTTAACGCGAGGAAGCACAGATACGCAGTATTTT. Translation gives CASSLTRGSTDTQYF.

V is TRBV5-1 and J is TRBJ1-2; 7 bases fit TRBD1. The length of the CDR3 is 15 residues. The ends lost 4 bases at V and 5 bases at J; junction bases unmatched: 11. The germline V gene encodes CDR1 SGHRS and CDR2 YFSETQ. The CDR3 loop is CASSGRTGVEYGYTF. For the CDR3, the DNA is TGCGCCAGCAGCGGAAGGACAGGAGTGGAGTATGGCTACACCTTC.

As concerns this clonotype: This sequence may be a read error, since a much larger clone differs from it by one base. The CDR3 sequence: CASSGGIYSGSEQYF. The CDR3 bases are TGTGCCAGCAGCGGAGGGATATATTCCGGTTCCGAGCAGTACTTC. V usage is TRBV7-2 and J usage is TRBJ2-7; D might be TRBD2 (6 bases). This CDR3 spans 15 amino acids. Trimming cost V 5 bases and J 6 bases, with 20 bases left between them. Germline values: CDR1 SGHTA, CDR2 FQGNSA. Filled out from reference TRBV7-2 and TRBJ2-7, the complete variable domain reads GAGVSQSPSNKVTEKGKDVELRCDPISGHTALYWYRQSLGQGLEFLIYFQGNSAPDKSGLPSDRFSAERTGGSVSTLTIQRTQQEDSAVYLCASSGGIYSGSEQYFGPGTRLTVT.

The V and J genes are TRBV3-1 and TRBJ1-1; the D is unclear. The germline V gene encodes CDR1 LGHDT and CDR2 YNNKEL (reference sequence). The CDR3 covers 12 residues. Trimming shortened V by 1 base and J by 10 bases, and 10 bases separated the two germline ends. For the CDR3, the DNA is TGTGCCAGCAGCCAAGTGGGGAGGCGAGCTTTCTTT. Protein sequence: CASSQVGRRAFF.

Ten or more counts support this clonotype. A junction end diverges from the germline sequence, so it may reflect a read error. The chain combines TRBV5-1 with TRBJ2-3; unclear D gene. The germline V gene has CDR1 SGHRS and CDR2 YFSETQ. The CDR3 runs 14 residues. CDR3 coding DNA: TGTGCCAGCAGCTTAGTCGTTAGCACAGATACGCAGTATTTT. It specifies CASSLVVSTDTQYF.

CDR3 DNA sequence: TGTGCCAGCAGATACGCGGCGACTAGCGGGCGGATCGAGCAGTACTTC. Residues: CASRYAATSGRIEQYF. This chain connects TRBV6-5 to TRBJ2-7; TRBD2 matches at 10 bases. V trimming: 6 bases; J trimming: 6 bases; junction bases outside the gene matches: 14. From germline, CDR1 is MNHEY and CDR2 SVGAGI. The CDR3 runs 16 residues.

V is TRBV20-1 and J is TRBJ1-1; D is perhaps TRBD1 (5 bases). The CDR3 has 13 residues. The germline V gene encodes CDR1 DFQATT and CDR2 SNEGSKA (reference sequence). Trimming took off 3 bases at V and 8 bases at J, with 16 bases between the two ends. The CDR3 DNA follows: TGCAGTGCTAGTCCTATTAGGGGAGAGGAAGCTTTCTTT. This sequence encodes CSASPIRGEEAFF.